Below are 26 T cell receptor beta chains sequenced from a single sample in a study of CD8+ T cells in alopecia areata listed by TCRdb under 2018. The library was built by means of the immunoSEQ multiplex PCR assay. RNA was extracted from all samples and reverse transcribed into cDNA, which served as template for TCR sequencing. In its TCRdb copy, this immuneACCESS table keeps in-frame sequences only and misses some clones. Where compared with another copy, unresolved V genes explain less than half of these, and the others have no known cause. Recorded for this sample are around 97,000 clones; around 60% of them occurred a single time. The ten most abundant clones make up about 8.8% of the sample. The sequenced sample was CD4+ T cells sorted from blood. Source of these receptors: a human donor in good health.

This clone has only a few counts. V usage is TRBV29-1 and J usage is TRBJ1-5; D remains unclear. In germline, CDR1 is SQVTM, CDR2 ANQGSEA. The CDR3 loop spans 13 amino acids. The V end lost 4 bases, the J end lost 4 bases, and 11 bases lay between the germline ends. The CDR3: CSVVFGGNQPQHF. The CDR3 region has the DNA TGCAGCGTTGTCTTTGGAGGGAATCAGCCCCAGCATTTT.

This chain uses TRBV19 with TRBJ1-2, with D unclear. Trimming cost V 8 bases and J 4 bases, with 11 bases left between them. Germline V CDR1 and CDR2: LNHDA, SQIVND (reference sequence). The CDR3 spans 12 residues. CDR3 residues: CASSPAGYGYTF. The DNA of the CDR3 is TGTGCCAGTTCGCCCGCGGGCTATGGCTACACCTTC.

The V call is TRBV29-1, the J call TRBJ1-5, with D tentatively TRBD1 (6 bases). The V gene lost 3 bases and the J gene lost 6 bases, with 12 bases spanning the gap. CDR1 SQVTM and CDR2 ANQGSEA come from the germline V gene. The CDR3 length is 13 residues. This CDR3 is CSVEAGAGQPQHF. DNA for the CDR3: TGCAGCGTTGAGGCAGGGGCTGGTCAGCCCCAGCATTTT.

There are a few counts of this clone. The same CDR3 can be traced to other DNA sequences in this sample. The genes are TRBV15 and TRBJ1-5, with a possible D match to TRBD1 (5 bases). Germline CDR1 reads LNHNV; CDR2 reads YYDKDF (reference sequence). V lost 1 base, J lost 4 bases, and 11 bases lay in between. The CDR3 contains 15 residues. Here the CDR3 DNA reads TGTGCCACCAGCAGAGGTGGGGGGAGTAATCAGCCCCAGCATTTT. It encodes CATSRGGGSNQPQHF.

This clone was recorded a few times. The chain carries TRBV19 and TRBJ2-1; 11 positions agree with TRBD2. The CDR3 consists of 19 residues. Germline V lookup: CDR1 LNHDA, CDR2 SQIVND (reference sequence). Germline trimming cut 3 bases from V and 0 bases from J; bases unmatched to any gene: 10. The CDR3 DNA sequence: TGTGCCAGTAGTATTGGTGGGGCTAGCGGGGGGTCCTCCTACAATGAGCAGTTCTTC. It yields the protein CASSIGGASGGSSYNEQFF.

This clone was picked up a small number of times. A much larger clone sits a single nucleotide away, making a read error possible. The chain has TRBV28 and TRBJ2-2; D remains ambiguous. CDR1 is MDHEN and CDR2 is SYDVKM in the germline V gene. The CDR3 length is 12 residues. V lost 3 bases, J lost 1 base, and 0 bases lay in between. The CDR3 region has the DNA TGTGCCAGCAGTTTGAACACCGGGGAGCTGTTTTTT. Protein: CASSLNTGELFF.

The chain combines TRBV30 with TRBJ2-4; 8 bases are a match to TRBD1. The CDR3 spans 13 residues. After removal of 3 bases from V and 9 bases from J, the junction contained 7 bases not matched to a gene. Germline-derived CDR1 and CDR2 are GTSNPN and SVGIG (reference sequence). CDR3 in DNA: TGTGCCTGGAGGGGACAGGTCCTAGGCATTCAGTACTTC. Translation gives CAWRGQVLGIQYF.

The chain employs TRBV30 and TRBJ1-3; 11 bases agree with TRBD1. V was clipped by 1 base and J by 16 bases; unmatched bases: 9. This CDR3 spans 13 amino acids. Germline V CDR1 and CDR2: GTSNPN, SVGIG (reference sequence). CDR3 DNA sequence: TGTGCCTGGAGTGCGGACAGGGGGCCCGCCAGGTATTTT. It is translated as CAWSADRGPARYF. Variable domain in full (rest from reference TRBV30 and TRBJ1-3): SQTIHQWPATLVQPVGSPLSLECTVEGTSNPNLYWYRQAAGRGLQLLFYSVGIGQISSEVPQNLSASRPQDRQFILSSKKLLLSDSGFYLCAWSADRGPARYFGEGSWLTVV.

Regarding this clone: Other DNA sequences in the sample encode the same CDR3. CDR3 loop: CASSSDSETQYF. The CDR3 DNA reads TGTGCCAGCAGCTCCGACTCCGAGACCCAGTACTTC. J is TRBJ2-5 and V is TRBV7-2; D uncertain. V dropped 4 bases and J dropped 5 bases, with 8 bases sitting between them. Looked up from germline, CDR1 is SGHTA and CDR2 is FQGNSA. The CDR3 sequence is 12 residues long.

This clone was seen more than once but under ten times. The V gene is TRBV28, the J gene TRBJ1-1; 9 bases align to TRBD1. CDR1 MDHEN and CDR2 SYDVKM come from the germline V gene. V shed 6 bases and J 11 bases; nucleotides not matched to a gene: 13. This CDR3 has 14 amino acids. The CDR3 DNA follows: TGTGCCAGCAGCCGCGGACAGGGGCGGGAAAATGCTTTCTTT. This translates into CASSRGQGRENAFF.

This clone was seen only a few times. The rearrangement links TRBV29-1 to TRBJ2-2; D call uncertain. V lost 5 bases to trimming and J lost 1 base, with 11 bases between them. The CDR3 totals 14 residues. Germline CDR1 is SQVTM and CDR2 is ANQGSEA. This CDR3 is CSVYNSLNTGELFF. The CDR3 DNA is TGCAGCGTTTATAATAGCTTGAACACCGGGGAGCTGTTTTTT.

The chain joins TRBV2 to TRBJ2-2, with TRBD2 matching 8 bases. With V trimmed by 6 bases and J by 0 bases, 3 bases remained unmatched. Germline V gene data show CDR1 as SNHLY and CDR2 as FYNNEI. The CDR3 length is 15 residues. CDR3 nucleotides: TGTGCCAGCAGCGGGGGGGCCCCGAACACCGGGGAGCTGTTTTTT. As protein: CASSGGAPNTGELFF.

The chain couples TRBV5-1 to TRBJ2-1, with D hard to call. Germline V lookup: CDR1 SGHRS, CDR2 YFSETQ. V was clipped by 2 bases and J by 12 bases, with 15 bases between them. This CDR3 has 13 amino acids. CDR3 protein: CASSLGSPRGQFF. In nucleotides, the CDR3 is TGCGCCAGCAGCTTAGGCAGCCCAAGAGGGCAGTTCTTC.

The CDR3 DNA is TGCAGCGTGAGTTTGATGGCGAACACTGAAGCTTTCTTT. As protein: CSVSLMANTEAFF. The V and J genes are TRBV29-1 and TRBJ1-1; D remains unclear. Germline loops: CDR1 SQVTM, CDR2 ANQGSEA. The CDR3 extends over 13 amino acids. V was shortened by 6 bases and J by 1 base, with 12 bases between the two germline ends.

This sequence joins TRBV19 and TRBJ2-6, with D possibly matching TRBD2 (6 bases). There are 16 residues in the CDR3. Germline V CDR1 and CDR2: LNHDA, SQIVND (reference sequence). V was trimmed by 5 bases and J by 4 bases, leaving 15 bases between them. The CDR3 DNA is TGTGCCAGTAGTCGGGACTCACAGTACGGGGCCAACGTCCTGACTTTC. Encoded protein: CASSRDSQYGANVLTF.

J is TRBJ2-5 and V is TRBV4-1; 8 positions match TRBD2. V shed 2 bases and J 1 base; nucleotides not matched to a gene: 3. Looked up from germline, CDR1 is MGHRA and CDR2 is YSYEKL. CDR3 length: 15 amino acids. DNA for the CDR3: TGCGCCAGCAGCCAACTGGGACTAGGCCAAGAGACCCAGTACTTC. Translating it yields CASSQLGLGQETQYF.

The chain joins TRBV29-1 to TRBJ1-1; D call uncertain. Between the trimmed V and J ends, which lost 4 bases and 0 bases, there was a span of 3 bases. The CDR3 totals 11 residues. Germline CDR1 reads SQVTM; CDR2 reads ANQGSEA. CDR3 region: CSVALNTEAFF. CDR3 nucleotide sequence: TGCAGCGTTGCTCTGAACACTGAAGCTTTCTTT.

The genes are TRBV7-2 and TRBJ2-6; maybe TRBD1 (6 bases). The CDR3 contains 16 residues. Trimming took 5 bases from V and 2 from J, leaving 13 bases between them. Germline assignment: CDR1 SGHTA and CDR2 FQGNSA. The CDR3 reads CASSRTRGTGANVLTF. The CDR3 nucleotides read TGTGCCAGCAGCCGGACCAGGGGAACTGGGGCCAACGTCCTGACTTTC.

The CDR3 nucleotides are TGTGCCAGCAGAACCGCGGGGGGGCACAACAATGAGCAGTTCTTC. Its protein product is CASRTAGGHNNEQFF. The genes are TRBV11-2 and TRBJ2-1, with 9 positions matching TRBD2. The CDR3 is made up of 15 amino acids. Germline lookup yields CDR1 SGHAT and CDR2 FQNNGV. Losses at the gene ends were 6 bases for V and 5 bases for J; bases not matched to a gene: 8.

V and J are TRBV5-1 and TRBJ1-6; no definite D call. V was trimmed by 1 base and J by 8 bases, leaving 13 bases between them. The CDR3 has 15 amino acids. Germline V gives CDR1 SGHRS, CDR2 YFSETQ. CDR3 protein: CASSLYGVSDSPLHF. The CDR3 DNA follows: TGCGCCAGCAGCTTGTACGGGGTCTCGGATTCACCCCTCCACTTT.

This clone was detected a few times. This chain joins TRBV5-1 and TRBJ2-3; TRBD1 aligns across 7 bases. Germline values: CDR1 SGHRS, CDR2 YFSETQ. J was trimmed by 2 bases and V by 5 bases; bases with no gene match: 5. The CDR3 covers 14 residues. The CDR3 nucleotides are TGCGCCAGCAGGAGGGGGCTGATCACAGATACGCAGTATTTT. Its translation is CASRRGLITDTQYF.

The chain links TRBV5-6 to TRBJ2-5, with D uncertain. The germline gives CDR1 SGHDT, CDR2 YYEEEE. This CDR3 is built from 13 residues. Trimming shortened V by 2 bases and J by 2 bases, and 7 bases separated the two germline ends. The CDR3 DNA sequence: TGTGCCAGCAGCTTAGGGCCTCAAGAGACCCAGTACTTC. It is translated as CASSLGPQETQYF.

This CDR3 reads CAWSETGPYGYTF. The CDR3 DNA reads TGTGCCTGGAGTGAGACAGGGCCTTATGGCTACACCTTC. The rearrangement joins TRBV30 to TRBJ1-2; 7 nucleotides match TRBD1. CDR1 GTSNPN and CDR2 SVGIG come from the germline V gene (reference sequence). The CDR3 covers 13 residues. V trimming: 1 base; J trimming: 5 bases; junction bases outside the gene matches: 4.

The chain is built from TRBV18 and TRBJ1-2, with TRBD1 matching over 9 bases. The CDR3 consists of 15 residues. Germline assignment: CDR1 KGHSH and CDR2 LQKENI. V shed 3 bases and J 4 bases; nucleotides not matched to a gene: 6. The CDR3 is CASSPTGQGSYGYTF. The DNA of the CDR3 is TGTGCCAGCTCACCCACGGGACAGGGCTCCTATGGCTACACCTTC.

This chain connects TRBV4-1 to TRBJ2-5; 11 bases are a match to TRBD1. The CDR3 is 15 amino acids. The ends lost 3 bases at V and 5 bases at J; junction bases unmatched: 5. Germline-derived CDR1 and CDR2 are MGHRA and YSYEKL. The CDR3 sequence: CASSQDRGRRETQYF. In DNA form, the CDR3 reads TGCGCCAGCAGCCAGGACAGGGGGCGACGGGAGACCCAGTACTTC.

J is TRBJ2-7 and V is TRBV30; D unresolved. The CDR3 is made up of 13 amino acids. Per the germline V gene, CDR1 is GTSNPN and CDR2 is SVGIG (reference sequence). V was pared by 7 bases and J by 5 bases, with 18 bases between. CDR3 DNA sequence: TGTGCCTTGGGTATAGGGTGGGCCGACGAGCAGTACTTC. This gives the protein CALGIGWADEQYF.